The 21 T cell receptor beta chains given below trace back to one sample, sequenced in a study of T cells expressing NK-cell markers. One entry per CDR3 protein, without DNA, is what TCRdb gives after re-calling the 5' RACE reads. The table gives 150,000 to 180,000 distinct CDR3 sequences; the top ten clones make up 30% to 45% of it. Source material: blood T cells: a sorted CD56 or NKG2C T cell subset, CD4+ or CD8+ T cells, or bulk PBMC T cells (not recorded which). These TCRs come from a woman aged 45-65 years in good health.

This sequence joins TRBV11-2 and TRBJ2-1; TCRdb proposes TRBD1, but this gene call is untestable without DNA. The CDR3 totals 15 residues. The V gene's germline CDR1 is SGHAT and CDR2 FQNNGV. The CDR3 loop reads CASSKPNTLQGEQFF.

The chain couples TRBV4-1 to TRBJ2-1. Germline V gene lookup returns CDR1 MGHRA and CDR2 YSYEKL. The CDR3 consists of 14 residues. CDR3: CASSQVTEENEQFF.

The chain couples TRBV24-1 to TRBJ2-1; TCRdb returns TRBD1, unconfirmable since there is no DNA. This CDR3 is built from 17 residues. From germline, CDR1 is KGHDR and CDR2 SFDVKD. CDR3 sequence reads: CATSDLATGGSYNEQFF.

The V and J genes are TRBV2 and TRBJ2-2; lacking DNA, the TRBD1 call made by TCRdb goes unchecked. The CDR3 is 13 residues long. From germline, CDR1 is SNHLY and CDR2 FYNNEI. The CDR3 region is CASGRGADGELFF.

CDR3 loop: CASGLQSQGSYEQYF. This chain joins TRBV12-5 and TRBJ2-7. The germline CDR1 and CDR2 sequences are LGHNT and FRNRAP. The CDR3 totals 15 residues.

This sequence joins TRBV28 and TRBJ2-7. From germline, CDR1 is MDHEN and CDR2 SYDVKM. The CDR3 contains 13 residues. This CDR3 is CASSLLVSYEQYF.

J is TRBJ2-5 and V is TRBV11-3; the TRBD1 assignment by TCRdb is unverifiable without DNA. The CDR3 has 14 amino acids. Germline loops: CDR1 SGHNT, CDR2 YENEEA. This CDR3 is CASSGQGAWETQYF.

The rearrangement joins TRBV12-3 or TRBV12-4 to TRBJ1-1. This CDR3 is built from 11 residues. CDR3 residues: CASRSTVEAFF.

The rearrangement links TRBV6-1 to TRBJ2-7; TCRdb outputs TRBD2, but without DNA this stays unchecked. The CDR3 is made up of 16 amino acids. From germline, CDR1 is MNHNS and CDR2 SASEGT. CDR3 loop: CASSPPGLAVSYEQYF.

The chain combines TRBV7-9 with TRBJ2-7; TCRdb calls TRBD1, which cannot be checked without DNA. The germline V gene has CDR1 SEHNR and CDR2 FQNEAQ (reference sequence). The CDR3 length is 14 residues. CDR3: CASSLRGDSHEQYF.

This chain uses TRBV27 with TRBJ1-2; TCRdb reports TRBD1, a call that lacks DNA to check it against. Germline V CDR1 and CDR2: MNHEY, SMNVEV (reference sequence). This CDR3 spans 13 amino acids. The CDR3 protein is CASGVGTYYGYTF.

The chain links TRBV27 to TRBJ1-6. The CDR3 has 13 amino acids. Germline CDR1 MNHEY, CDR2 SMNVEV (reference sequence). The CDR3 spells CASSSRDYSPLHF.

This chain links TRBV6-2 or TRBV6-3 with TRBJ2-7. Germline CDR1 is MNHEY and CDR2 is SVGEGT. This CDR3 spans 12 amino acids. The CDR3 sequence is CASRGRPYEQYF.

The rearrangement links TRBV3-1 to TRBJ2-7; the D gene TCRdb calls, TRBD1, cannot be checked with no DNA. The CDR3 runs 17 residues. CDR1 and CDR2 from the germline V gene are LGHDT and YNNKEL (reference sequence). CDR3 in amino acids: CASSQVLAGETLYEQYF.

This chain links TRBV13 with TRBJ2-1; as DNA is missing, the TRBD2 call by TCRdb cannot be tested. CDR3 size: 21 residues. Per the germline V gene, CDR1 is PRHDT and CDR2 is FYEKMQ (reference sequence). CDR3 in amino acids: CASSFLSGTSADRFSYNEQFF.

The gene calls are TRBV6-4 and TRBJ2-2. The CDR3 sequence is 12 residues long. Germline CDR1 reads MRHNA; CDR2 reads SNTAGT. CDR3 loop: CASSDMSGELFF.

The chain links TRBV4-1 to TRBJ1-1; no DNA is available, so the TRBD1 call from TCRdb remains unchecked. This CDR3 spans 13 amino acids. Germline V gene data show CDR1 as MGHRA and CDR2 as YSYEKL. CDR3 loop: CASGGRMNTEAFF.

The chain has TRBV12-3 or TRBV12-4 and TRBJ2-2; TCRdb's D call of TRBD1 is untestable without DNA. CDR3 size: 14 residues. CDR3: CASSLGQGLEELFF.

V usage is TRBV5-1 and J usage is TRBJ1-1; TCRdb gives TRBD1 as the D gene, but with no DNA this cannot be confirmed. Germline V lookup: CDR1 SGHRS, CDR2 YFSETQ. The CDR3 is 15 residues long. CDR3 loop: CASSLGQALVTEAFF.

This chain uses TRBV11-2 with TRBJ2-7; TCRdb proposes TRBD1, but this gene call is untestable without DNA. The V gene's germline CDR1 is SGHAT and CDR2 FQNNGV. This CDR3 is built from 14 residues. The CDR3 sequence is CASSSDPGVGEQYF.

The chain has TRBV7-9 and TRBJ2-7; TCRdb proposes TRBD1, but this gene call is untestable without DNA. Germline CDR1 SEHNR, CDR2 FQNEAQ (reference sequence). The CDR3 runs to 15 residues. The CDR3 protein is CASSPLDRDSYEQYF.